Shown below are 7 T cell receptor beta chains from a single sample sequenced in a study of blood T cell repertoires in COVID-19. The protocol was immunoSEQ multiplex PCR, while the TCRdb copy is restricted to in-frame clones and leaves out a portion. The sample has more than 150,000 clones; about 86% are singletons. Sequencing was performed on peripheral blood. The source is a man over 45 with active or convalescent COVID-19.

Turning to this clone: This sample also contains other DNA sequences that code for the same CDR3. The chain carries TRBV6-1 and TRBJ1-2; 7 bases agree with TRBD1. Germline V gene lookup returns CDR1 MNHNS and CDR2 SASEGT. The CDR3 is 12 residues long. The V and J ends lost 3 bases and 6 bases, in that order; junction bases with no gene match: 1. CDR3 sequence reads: CASSETGHGYTF. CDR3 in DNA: TGTGCCAGCAGTGAGACAGGGCATGGCTACACCTTC.

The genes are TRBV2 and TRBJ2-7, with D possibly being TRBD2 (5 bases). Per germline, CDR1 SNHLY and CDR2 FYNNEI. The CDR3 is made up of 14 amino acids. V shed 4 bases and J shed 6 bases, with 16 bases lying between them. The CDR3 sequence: CASSGRGSHLEQYF. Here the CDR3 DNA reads TGTGCCAGCAGTGGTCGGGGTTCCCACCTCGAGCAGTACTTC. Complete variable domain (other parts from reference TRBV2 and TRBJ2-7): EPEVTQTPSHQVTQMGQEVILRCVPISNHLYFYWYRQILGQKVEFLVSFYNNEISEKSEIFDDQFSVERPDGSNFTLKIRSTKLEDSAMYFCASSGRGSHLEQYFGPGTRLTVT.

The CDR3 region has the DNA TGTGCCAGCAGCTTTTCTGGGCCGAGTAACACTGAAGCTTTCTTT. Residues: CASSFSGPSNTEAFF. V is TRBV13 and J is TRBJ1-1; no reliable D call. The V gene lost 3 bases and the J gene lost 2 bases, with 13 bases spanning the gap. Germline V lookup: CDR1 PRHDT, CDR2 FYEKMQ (reference sequence). The CDR3 has 15 residues.

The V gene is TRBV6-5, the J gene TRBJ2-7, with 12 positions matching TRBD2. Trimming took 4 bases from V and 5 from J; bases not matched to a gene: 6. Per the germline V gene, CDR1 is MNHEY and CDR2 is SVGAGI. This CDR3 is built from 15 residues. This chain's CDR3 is CASSSILAGGNEQYF. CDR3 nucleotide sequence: TGTGCCAGCAGTTCCATACTAGCGGGAGGTAACGAGCAGTACTTC.

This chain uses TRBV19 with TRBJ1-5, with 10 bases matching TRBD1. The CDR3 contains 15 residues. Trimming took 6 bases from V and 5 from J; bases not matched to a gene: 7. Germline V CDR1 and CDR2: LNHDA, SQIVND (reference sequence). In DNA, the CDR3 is TGTGCCAGTAGGCTCCGGGACAGGGGCTATCAGCCCCAGCATTTT. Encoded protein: CASRLRDRGYQPQHF.

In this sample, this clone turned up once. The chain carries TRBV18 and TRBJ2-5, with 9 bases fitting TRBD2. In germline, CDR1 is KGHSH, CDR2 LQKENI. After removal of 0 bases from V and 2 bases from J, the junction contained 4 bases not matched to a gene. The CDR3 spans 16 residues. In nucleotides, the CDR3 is TGTGCCAGCTCACCACCACTAGCGGGTCGTCAAGAGACCCAGTACTTC. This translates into CASSPPLAGRQETQYF.

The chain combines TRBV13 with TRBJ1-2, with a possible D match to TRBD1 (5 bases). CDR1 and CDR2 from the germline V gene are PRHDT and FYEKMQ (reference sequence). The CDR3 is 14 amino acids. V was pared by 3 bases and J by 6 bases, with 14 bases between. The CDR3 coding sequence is TGTGCCAGCAGCTTGGGGGGGACGGTGAATGGCTACACCTTC. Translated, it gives CASSLGGTVNGYTF.